These 21 T cell receptor beta chains originate from one sample sequenced in a study of T cell responses to AZD1222 COVID-19 vaccine (dated by TCRdb to the early 2020s). Libraries were made using the immunoSEQ multiplex PCR assay. What TCRdb holds here is the immuneACCESS table cut down to in-frame rearrangements. Part of the clones is not present; checked against another copy, under half of the missing clones reflect an unresolved V gene, and the others are unexplained. Here the sample has more than 85,000 clones; 70% to 90% occur a single time. The ten biggest clones cover roughly 3.2% of the sample. The time point label for this specimen denotes: baseline before first vaccination. The sequencing used peripheral blood, collected on day 0 of AZD1222 vaccination. These receptors were collected from an adult in good health.

V is TRBV18 and J is TRBJ2-7; D is unresolved. This CDR3 is built from 13 residues. CDR1 KGHSH and CDR2 LQKENI come from the germline V gene. With 3 bases removed from V and 2 bases from J, the gap between germline ends came to 8 bases. This CDR3 reads CASSPLETYEQYF. CDR3 nucleotides: TGTGCCAGCTCACCTTTGGAGACCTACGAGCAGTACTTC.

This chain connects TRBV7-9 to TRBJ1-4; D unresolved. The V gene lost 5 bases and the J gene lost 4 bases, with 11 bases spanning the gap. Germline CDR1 reads SEHNR; CDR2 reads FQNEAQ (reference sequence). The CDR3 runs 14 residues. The CDR3 DNA is TGTGCCAGCAGCAACGGACGGAATAATGAAAAACTGTTTTTT. Translating gives CASSNGRNNEKLFF. Full variable domain (remainder filled in from reference TRBV7-9 and TRBJ1-4): DTGVSQNPRHKITKRGQNVTFRCDPISEHNRLYWYRQTLGQGPEFLTYFQNEAQLEKSRLLSDRFSAERPKGSFSTLEIQRTEQGDSAMYLCASSNGRNNEKLFFGSGTQLSVL.

CDR3 in amino acids: CASSRAGGSHEQYF. The CDR3 DNA reads TGTGCCAGCAGCCGAGCAGGGGGGAGCCACGAGCAGTACTTC. The chain employs TRBV7-8 and TRBJ2-7; a weak D match, TRBD1 (7 bases). Germline V lookup: CDR1 SGHVS, CDR2 FQNEAQ. Deletions cut 5 bases from V and 5 bases from J, with 16 bases between. The CDR3 consists of 14 residues.

V is TRBV19 and J is TRBJ1-2; no definite D call. V was pared by 6 bases and J by 9 bases, with 17 bases between. The CDR3 extends over 13 amino acids. Germline values: CDR1 LNHDA, CDR2 SQIVND (reference sequence). The DNA for the CDR3 is TGTGCCAGTAGCCTCCCCCTGGTTGTCAGCTACACCTTC. Protein product: CASSLPLVVSYTF.

The V and J genes are TRBV19 and TRBJ1-5, with 7 bases lining up with TRBD1. The CDR3 is made up of 18 amino acids. Germline V gives CDR1 LNHDA, CDR2 SQIVND (reference sequence). V was pared by 4 bases and J by 0 bases, with 12 bases of the junction left unmatched. CDR3 DNA: TGTGCCAGTAGTAAGGACAGGATCACCCGATATAGCAATCAGCCCCAGCATTTT. It specifies CASSKDRITRYSNQPQHF.

The genes are TRBV7-2 and TRBJ2-3; 8 nucleotides match TRBD2. Trimming took 8 bases from V and 2 from J; bases not matched to a gene: 6. CDR3 length: 14 residues. Germline loops: CDR1 SGHTA, CDR2 FQGNSA. CDR3 sequence: CASEAGGLTDTQYF. As DNA, the CDR3 is TGTGCCAGCGAGGCGGGGGGACTCACAGATACGCAGTATTTT.

This chain connects TRBV19 to TRBJ2-5; 13 nucleotides agree with TRBD2. The CDR3 is made up of 14 amino acids. J gave up 4 bases and V 7 bases, and 3 bases lay outside the gene matches. Germline V gene data show CDR1 as LNHDA and CDR2 as SQIVND (reference sequence). The CDR3 sequence is CASTGTSGVETQYF. CDR3 DNA sequence: TGTGCCAGTACCGGGACTAGCGGGGTAGAGACCCAGTACTTC.

The CDR3 nucleotides read TGTGCCAGCAGTTACTCGAGTGACCAAAGTAAGCCCCAGCATTTT. Protein sequence: CASSYSSDQSKPQHF. This chain joins TRBV6-2 or TRBV6-3 and TRBJ1-5; unclear D gene. V was clipped by 0 bases and J by 8 bases, with 14 bases between them. The CDR3 is made up of 15 amino acids. Germline assignment: CDR1 MNHEY and CDR2 SVGEGT.

The chain employs TRBV6-5 and TRBJ2-7; TRBD1 might be the D (6 bases). The V end was cut by 9 bases, the J end by 0 bases, with 12 bases between. This CDR3 has 13 amino acids. Germline assignment: CDR1 MNHEY and CDR2 SVGAGI. In DNA form, the CDR3 reads TGTGCCAGTAAGATGGACAGCTCCTACGAGCAGTACTTC. This translates into CASKMDSSYEQYF.

The chain carries TRBV9 and TRBJ2-7; 8 bases are shared with TRBD2. CDR3 length: 21 amino acids. The germline V gene has CDR1 SGDLS and CDR2 YYNGEE. V gave up 0 bases and J gave up 4 bases; unmatched junction bases: 24. Written as DNA, the CDR3 is TGTGCCAGCAGCGTAGTCGGAATAGGTCAGGGATTGTGGCGGGGGGTTTACGAGCAGTACTTC. This gives the protein CASSVVGIGQGLWRGVYEQYF.

The V call is TRBV6-1, the J call TRBJ2-1; TRBD2 is a possible D gene (7 bases). The CDR3 consists of 15 residues. Deletions cut 2 bases from V and 7 bases from J, with 15 bases between. Germline CDR1 reads MNHNS; CDR2 reads SASEGT. CDR3 residues: CASSELGGAANEQFF. DNA of the CDR3: TGTGCCAGCAGTGAACTAGGGGGGGCAGCAAATGAGCAGTTCTTC.

About this clone itself: The junction departs from the called germline gene at one end, perhaps through a read error. The genes are TRBV7-7 and TRBJ2-7; 7 bases map to TRBD1. The CDR3 sequence is 14 residues long. CDR1 and CDR2 from the germline V gene are SSHAT and FNYEAQ (reference sequence). CDR3 bases: TGTGCTAGCAGCTTAGAACGGGACAGCTACGAGCAGTACTTC. Protein: CASSLERDSYEQYF.

The rearrangement links TRBV7-2 to TRBJ2-5; tentative D call: TRBD2 (6 bases). CDR3 length equals 16 residues. The germline V gene has CDR1 SGHTA and CDR2 FQGNSA. Trimming took off 1 base at V and 5 bases at J, with 17 bases between the two ends. CDR3 DNA sequence: TGTGCCAGCAGCTTAGGGGGACTCTCCTCGGGGGAGACCCAGTACTTC. The encoded protein is CASSLGGLSSGETQYF. The entire variable domain, with the rest obtained from reference TRBV7-2 and TRBJ2-5, is as follows: GAGVSQSPSNKVTEKGKDVELRCDPISGHTALYWYRQSLGQGLEFLIYFQGNSAPDKSGLPSDRFSAERTGGSVSTLTIQRTQQEDSAVYLCASSLGGLSSGETQYFGPGTRLLVL.

The chain is built from TRBV5-1 and TRBJ2-5; 7 bases are shared with TRBD1. The V gene end was trimmed by 0 bases and the J gene end by 2 bases; junction bases not matched to a gene: 4. CDR3 size: 15 residues. Germline CDR1 SGHRS, CDR2 YFSETQ. The CDR3 loop is CASSLAGTEQETQYF. The CDR3 bases are TGCGCCAGCAGCTTGGCCGGGACAGAACAAGAGACCCAGTACTTC.

DNA of the CDR3: TGTGCCAGCAGCCCGGGACAGGGGAACACCGGGGAGCTGTTTTTT. It yields the protein CASSPGQGNTGELFF. The chain uses TRBV11-3 and TRBJ2-2; 9 bases match TRBD1. V lost 5 bases and J lost 1; bases outside the gene matches: 2. CDR1 is SGHNT, CDR2 YENEEA, per germline. This CDR3 contains 15 residues.

The rearrangement joins TRBV6-2 or TRBV6-3 to TRBJ1-1, with D unresolved. V was clipped by 2 bases and J by 0 bases, with 19 bases between them. CDR1 is MNHEY, CDR2 SVGEGT, per germline. The CDR3 has 18 residues. The CDR3 protein is CASSYDGLARRMNTEAFF. For the CDR3, the DNA is TGTGCCAGCAGTTACGATGGGTTAGCCCGGAGAATGAACACTGAAGCTTTCTTT.

This chain connects TRBV24-1 to TRBJ2-3; TRBD2 agrees at 11 bases. Germline CDR1 KGHDR, CDR2 SFDVKD. J lost 0 bases, V lost 3 bases, and 10 bases had no gene match. This CDR3 spans 19 amino acids. The CDR3 here is CATSDRLAGPLPSTDTQYF. The CDR3 region has the DNA TGTGCCACCAGTGATCGACTAGCGGGGCCCCTTCCTAGCACAGATACGCAGTATTTT.

The CDR3 is CASSLWADQEQFF. CDR3 bases: TGTGCCAGCAGCCTGTGGGCCGATCAGGAGCAGTTCTTC. V usage is TRBV7-3 and J usage is TRBJ2-1, with D unclear. The germline V and J ends were trimmed by 5 bases and 10 bases, with 15 bases remaining between them. This CDR3 is 13 amino acids long. Germline CDR1 SGHTA, CDR2 FQGTGA.

V and J are TRBV5-1 and TRBJ1-4, with 8 bases identical to TRBD1. This CDR3 contains 14 residues. Germline V CDR1 and CDR2: SGHRS, YFSETQ. Losses at the gene ends were 4 bases for V and 8 bases for J; bases not matched to a gene: 7. The DNA of the CDR3 is TGCGCCAGCAGCGCCGGACAGGGAAGAGAAAAACTGTTTTTT. It encodes CASSAGQGREKLFF.

The genes are TRBV15 and TRBJ1-5, with D hard to call. CDR1 and CDR2 (germline): LNHNV, YYDKDF (reference sequence). This CDR3 spans 15 amino acids. Trimming stripped 0 bases from V and 0 bases from J, with 6 bases between. CDR3 nucleotide sequence: TGTGCCACCAGCAGAGATCTATTTAGCAATCAGCCCCAGCATTTT. Translation: CATSRDLFSNQPQHF.

J is TRBJ1-2 and V is TRBV20-1; possible D gene TRBD1, 6 bases. This CDR3 has 15 residues. Trimming left V 3 bases short and J 2 bases short, with 16 bases between. Germline V gene data show CDR1 as DFQATT and CDR2 as SNEGSKA (reference sequence). In nucleotides, the CDR3 is TGCAGTGCTAGTGAGACCCCGGGACAAAACTATGGCTACACCTTC. It specifies CSASETPGQNYGYTF.